The 28 T cell receptor beta chains below were found in one sample sequenced in a study of T-cell reconstitution after alpha-beta-depleted transplantation in children. As it was prepared, the TCRbeta library received unique molecular identifiers. TCRdb reprocessed the PCR reads via MiXCR and lists one record per CDR3 protein. The sample lists some 260,000 distinct CDR3 sequences; under 30% were seen once. Sequencing used PBMCs, mostly from graft donor cells, obtained 360 days after TCRalphabeta/CD19-depleted stem cell transplant. These TCRs come from a female patient aged 2-15 years who had a stem cell transplant for congenital amegakaryocytic thrombocytopenia, so the T cells may come from the graft donor.

The chain carries TRBV20-1 and TRBJ1-1; D unclear. V lost 5 bases to trimming and J lost 0 bases, with 13 bases between them. The germline V gene has CDR1 DFQATT and CDR2 SNEGSKA (reference sequence). The CDR3 loop spans 14 amino acids. The CDR3 is CSAGPPAMNTEAFF. The DNA of the CDR3 is TGCAGTGCTGGACCCCCAGCTATGAACACTGAAGCTTTCTTT.

This clonotype appeared a few times. The V and J genes are TRBV12-3 or TRBV12-4 and TRBJ1-4; 8 bases align to TRBD1. The junction had 6 bases not matched to a gene; V was cut back by 2 bases and J by 7 bases. This CDR3 spans 15 amino acids. This CDR3 reads CASSLWQGASEKLFF. For the CDR3, the DNA is TGTGCCAGCAGTTTATGGCAGGGGGCTAGTGAAAAACTGTTTTTT.

The chain is built from TRBV5-6 and TRBJ2-3; D remains unclear. This CDR3 is 17 amino acids long. V lost 0 bases and J lost 4, with 18 bases in between. The germline CDR1 and CDR2 sequences are SGHDT and YYEEEE. In DNA, the CDR3 is TGTGCCAGCAGCTTGGGATTGTTACTTCTTGAGGCAGATACGCAGTATTTT. Encoded protein: CASSLGLLLLEADTQYF. The variable domain in full, with the rest retrieved from reference TRBV5-6 and TRBJ2-3, is DAGVTQSPTHLIKTRGQQVTLRCSPKSGHDTVSWYQQALGQGPQFIFQYYEEEERQRGNFPDRFSGHQFPNYSSELNVNALLLGDSALYLCASSLGLLLLEADTQYFGPGTRLTVL.

The CDR3 nucleotides read TGTGCCAGCAGCTTAGTCGCGGGGGACCCTGAAGCTTTCTTT. Its protein product is CASSLVAGDPEAFF. This rearrangement joins TRBV7-3 to TRBJ1-1; TRBD1 is a possible D gene (5 bases). Trimming shortened V by 2 bases and J by 6 bases, and 13 bases separated the two germline ends. The CDR3 spans 14 residues. The germline gives CDR1 SGHTA, CDR2 FQGTGA.

The genes are TRBV5-1 and TRBJ2-2; possible D gene TRBD1, 6 bases. This CDR3 region has 19 residues. Germline loops: CDR1 SGHRS, CDR2 YFSETQ. Deletions cut 3 bases from V and 6 bases from J, with 27 bases between. The CDR3 here is CASSYGQTEASRVSGELFF. The CDR3 bases are TGCGCCAGCAGCTACGGACAGACTGAAGCGAGTAGAGTTTCCGGGGAGCTGTTTTTT. Full variable domain (remainder filled in from reference TRBV5-1 and TRBJ2-2): KAGVTQTPRYLIKTRGQQVTLSCSPISGHRSVSWYQQTPGQGLQFLFEYFSETQRNKGNFPGRFSGRQFSNSRSEMNVSTLELGDSALYLCASSYGQTEASRVSGELFFGEGSRLTVL.

The genes are TRBV19 and TRBJ1-1, with no clear D. Trimming stripped 6 bases from V and 1 base from J, with 18 bases between. Germline V lookup: CDR1 LNHDA, CDR2 SQIVND (reference sequence). This CDR3 has 16 amino acids. In DNA, the CDR3 is TGTGCCAGTAGACCGGTAGTCCCCCGGACGAACACTGAAGCTTTCTTT. Its protein product is CASRPVVPRTNTEAFF.

In its sample, this clonotype was seen a few times. The gene calls are TRBV20-1 and TRBJ2-1; 10 bases are a match to TRBD2. Germline V gives CDR1 DFQATT, CDR2 SNEGSKA (reference sequence). This CDR3 comprises 16 residues. J lost 4 bases, V lost 2 bases, and 8 bases had no gene match. This CDR3 reads CSARPSTSGKYNEQFF. In DNA, the CDR3 is TGCAGTGCTAGACCTTCTACTAGCGGGAAATACAATGAGCAGTTCTTC.

In its sample, this clonotype was seen a few times. CDR3: CSAATPNQPQHF. In DNA form, the CDR3 reads TGCAGTGCTGCGACACCAAATCAGCCCCAGCATTTT. The V call is TRBV20-1, the J call TRBJ1-5; D gene unclear. The CDR3 is 12 residues long. Germline V gene data show CDR1 as DFQATT and CDR2 as SNEGSKA (reference sequence). The V end was cut by 5 bases, the J end by 4 bases, with 9 bases between.

The chain carries TRBV20-1 and TRBJ1-2; D perhaps matches TRBD1 (6 bases). With 3 bases removed from V and 4 bases from J, the gap between germline ends came to 9 bases. The CDR3 is made up of 12 amino acids. The germline V gene has CDR1 DFQATT and CDR2 SNEGSKA (reference sequence). The chain's CDR3 is CSASLDSYGYTF. The CDR3 DNA is TGCAGTGCTAGCTTGGACAGCTATGGCTACACCTTC.

This clonotype has only a few counts. CDR3 sequence (DNA): TGTGCCAGCATCGGAGCGGGTCCAGATACGCAGTATTTT. Encoded protein: CASIGAGPDTQYF. The chain links TRBV6-2 or TRBV6-3 to TRBJ2-3; possible D gene TRBD2, 6 bases. CDR1 and CDR2 from the germline V gene are MNHEY and SVGEGT. Between the trimmed V and J ends, which lost 7 bases and 4 bases, there was a span of 12 bases. The CDR3 is 13 amino acids.

This clonotype was counted at least ten times. The chain employs TRBV2 and TRBJ1-5; 10 nucleotides agree with TRBD1. This CDR3 contains 14 residues. Germline assignment: CDR1 SNHLY and CDR2 FYNNEI. V was clipped by 9 bases and J by 5 bases; unmatched bases: 7. CDR3 residues: CASQTGGWDQPQHF. CDR3 coding DNA: TGTGCCAGTCAGACAGGGGGCTGGGATCAGCCCCAGCATTTT.

This clonotype was observed many times. This chain links TRBV12-3 or TRBV12-4 with TRBJ1-3, with a tentative D call TRBD1 (6 bases). The CDR3 consists of 16 residues. V was trimmed by 4 bases and J by 1 base, leaving 14 bases between them. CDR3 residues: CASSSTTGHSGNTIYF. CDR3 DNA: TGTGCCAGCAGTTCGACTACAGGGCATTCTGGAAACACCATATATTTT.

The V call is TRBV5-6, the J call TRBJ2-1; D not certain. CDR1 and CDR2 from the germline V gene are SGHDT and YYEEEE. V lost 6 bases and J lost 2, with 15 bases in between. This CDR3 has 15 residues. The CDR3 here is CASTPLRRPYNEQFF. DNA of the CDR3: TGTGCCAGCACCCCTTTGAGGCGACCCTACAATGAGCAGTTCTTC.

V usage is TRBV24-1 and J usage is TRBJ2-3, with 7 positions matching TRBD1. This CDR3 has 13 amino acids. Germline V gene data show CDR1 as KGHDR and CDR2 as SFDVKD. The J segment lost 2 bases and the V segment lost 10 bases, leaving 5 bases of the junction unmatched. CDR3 nucleotides: TGTGCCACGGGACAGAGTCTCACAGATACGCAGTATTTT. This encodes CATGQSLTDTQYF.

The rearrangement joins TRBV6-2 or TRBV6-3 to TRBJ2-7; a possible D gene is TRBD1 (5 bases). There are 16 residues in the CDR3. Germline CDR1 is MNHEY and CDR2 is SVGEGT. With 4 bases removed from V and 2 bases from J, the gap between germline ends came to 18 bases. In DNA, the CDR3 is TGTGCCAGCAGTTTTCTCCACCCGAGACAGACCTACGAGCAGTACTTC. Its translation is CASSFLHPRQTYEQYF.

The V gene is TRBV12-3 or TRBV12-4, the J gene TRBJ1-1, with 8 bases aligning to TRBD1. V trimming: 7 bases; J trimming: 1 base; junction bases outside the gene matches: 5. The CDR3 covers 14 residues. CDR3 loop: CASNQDRANTEAFF. The CDR3 coding sequence is TGTGCCAGCAATCAGGACAGGGCGAACACTGAAGCTTTCTTT.

This clonotype was seen a single time. This chain uses TRBV28 with TRBJ2-1; D is ambiguous. The germline CDR1 and CDR2 sequences are MDHEN and SYDVKM. The CDR3 loop spans 13 amino acids. The ends were cut back, 0 bases at V and 5 bases at J, with 5 bases in the middle. DNA of the CDR3: TGTGCCAGCAGTTTATGGGGTAACAATGAGCAGTTCTTC. As protein: CASSLWGNNEQFF.

This clonotype was observed a handful of times. This rearrangement joins TRBV3-1 to TRBJ2-2; 14 nucleotides agree with TRBD2. Trimming cost V 5 bases and J 5 bases; bases outside gene matches: 13. The germline V gene encodes CDR1 LGHDT and CDR2 YNNKEL (reference sequence). This CDR3 spans 19 amino acids. The CDR3 loop is CASSSARTSGRFQTGELFF. Written as DNA, the CDR3 is TGTGCCAGCAGCTCAGCTCGGACTAGCGGGAGGTTCCAAACCGGGGAGCTGTTTTTT.

In this sample, this clonotype turned up once. This chain links TRBV7-6 with TRBJ2-2; D possibly corresponds to TRBD2 (6 bases). Germline loops: CDR1 SGHVS, CDR2 FNYEAQ. This CDR3 comprises 18 residues. V lost 1 base to trimming and J lost 4 bases, with 19 bases between them. DNA for the CDR3: TGTGCCAGCAGCTTAGAACGCCGAGGAACTAGCACCACCGGGGAGCTGTTTTTT. Amino acids: CASSLERRGTSTTGELFF.

V usage is TRBV6-5 and J usage is TRBJ1-2, with 7 bases aligning to TRBD1. The CDR3 sequence is 14 residues long. Germline CDR1 and CDR2: MNHEY and SVGAGI. The V segment lost 2 bases and the J segment 5 bases; nucleotides outside the gene matches: 5. The CDR3 reads CASSYLDRAYGYTF. In DNA, the CDR3 is TGTGCCAGCAGTTACCTCGACAGGGCATATGGCTACACCTTC.

The V and J genes are TRBV12-3 or TRBV12-4 and TRBJ1-1; 8 nucleotides align to TRBD1. The CDR3 totals 15 residues. V lost 5 bases, J lost 2 bases, and 7 bases stayed unmatched. The CDR3 DNA follows: TGTGCCAGCAGTCCCACGACAGGGGTCAACACTGAAGCTTTCTTT. Amino acid sequence: CASSPTTGVNTEAFF.

This chain links TRBV20-1 with TRBJ2-1; 9 nucleotides align to TRBD2. V trimming: 5 bases; J trimming: 5 bases; junction bases outside the gene matches: 10. Germline assignment: CDR1 DFQATT and CDR2 SNEGSKA (reference sequence). The CDR3 covers 15 residues. CDR3 sequence (DNA): TGCAGTGCTGCCGACCTAGCGGGGAACGACAATGAGCAGTTCTTC. Protein product: CSAADLAGNDNEQFF.

A remark on this clonotype: This may come from a read error, since a much larger clone is one base off. This CDR3 fails to terminate in the conserved phenylalanine or tryptophan, so it likely reflects a read error. This sequence joins TRBV4-2 and TRBJ2-5, with D unclear. Germline CDR1 is LGHNA and CDR2 is YNFKEQ. Trimming removed 5 bases at V and 0 bases at J, with 7 bases between. This CDR3 contains 13 residues. The CDR3 DNA is TGTGCCAGCAGCAATGAGTACCAAGAGACCCAGTACTCC. Encoded protein: CASSNEYQETQYS.

The J gene is TRBJ2-7, the V gene TRBV7-2; D unresolved. Germline-derived CDR1 and CDR2 are SGHTA and FQGNSA. V lost 1 base to trimming and J lost 0 bases, with 10 bases between them. This CDR3 region has 15 residues. Here the CDR3 DNA reads TGTGCCAGCAGCTTAGGCGGTAGGAGCTCCTACGAGCAGTACTTC. This sequence encodes CASSLGGRSSYEQYF.

The rearrangement uses TRBV10-3 and TRBJ2-5; D gene unclear. V gave up 4 bases and J gave up 4 bases, with 16 bases separating them. This CDR3 region has 15 residues. CDR1 is ENHRY and CDR2 is SYGVKD in the germline V gene. CDR3 sequence reads: CAISAPGAHRETQYF. The CDR3 region has the DNA TGTGCCATCAGTGCTCCAGGTGCGCATCGAGAGACCCAGTACTTC.

This clonotype was counted between two and nine times. The V gene is TRBV2, the J gene TRBJ1-1, with D unresolved. V was shortened by 3 bases and J by 8 bases, with 4 bases between the two germline ends. CDR1 is SNHLY and CDR2 is FYNNEI in the germline V gene. This CDR3 is built from 10 residues. CDR3 in amino acids: CASSDGEAFF. CDR3 DNA sequence: TGTGCCAGCAGTGATGGGGAAGCTTTCTTT.

The CDR3 DNA sequence: TGTGCCAGCAGCCAAGAAACTCAGTTTTATTCACCCCTCCACTTT. It translates to CASSQETQFYSPLHF. The V gene is TRBV3-1, the J gene TRBJ1-6; unclear D gene. V lost 0 bases to trimming and J lost 8 bases, with 11 bases between them. The CDR3 runs to 15 residues. Germline assignment: CDR1 LGHDT and CDR2 YNNKEL (reference sequence). The complete variable domain, with remaining parts taken from reference TRBV3-1 and TRBJ1-6, reads DTAVSQTPKYLVTQMGNDKSIKCEQNLGHDTMYWYKQDSKKFLKIMFSYNNKELIINETVPNRFSPKSPDKAHLNLHINSLELGDSAVYFCASSQETQFYSPLHFGNGTRLTVT.

In regard to this clonotype: Possible read error: a much larger clone is one base away. The chain couples TRBV29-1 to TRBJ2-3; D remains ambiguous. V lost 4 bases and J 4 bases, leaving 12 bases between the germline ends. CDR1 is SQVTM and CDR2 is ANQGSEA in the germline V gene. This CDR3 region has 13 residues. The CDR3 bases are TGCAGCGTTGGAGTTTCGAAGCCAGATACGCAGTATTTT. It codes for CSVGVSKPDTQYF.